This is a list of T cell receptor beta chains from one sample in a study of blood T cell repertoires in COVID-19. Profiling relied on immunoSEQ multiplex PCR, and the TCRdb table lists in-frame clones only, not all of them. The sample holds about 110,000 clones, 70% to 90% seen once. Sequencing used peripheral blood. The receptors stem from a man aged 40-49 years with acute or convalescent COVID-19. The CDR3 runs from the conserved cysteine through the conserved F or W. The D gene is left open where the match is weak. Clone size is shown for a subset of rows, as once, few, many or a class of expanded clone.

>NA|TRBV6-6|NA|TRBJ1-1
TGTGCCAGCAGTTTTAGGAACACTGAAGCTTTCTTT
CASSFRNTEAFF
>NA|TRBV12-3/TRBV12-4|once|TRBJ1-1
TGTGCCAGCAGCCCATACATGAACACTGAAGCTTTCTTT
CASSPYMNTEAFF
>TRBD2|TRBV10-3|NA|TRBJ2-1
TGTGCCATCAGTACTAGCGGGGGCTACAATGAGCAGTTCTTC
CAISTSGGYNEQFF
>NA|TRBV7-9|once|TRBJ2-7
TGTGCCAGCAGTTCAGACAGGTACGAGCAGTACTTC
CASSSDRYEQYF
>TRBD1|TRBV4-3|NA|TRBJ1-2
TGCGCCAGCAGCCAAGTCGGGACAGGGAGTGGCTACACCTTC
CASSQVGTGSGYTF
>TRBD1|TRBV7-9|NA|TRBJ1-1
TGTGCCAGCAGTACTACAACAGGGGACGACACTGAAGCTTTCTTT
CASSTTTGDDTEAFF
>NA|TRBV7-9|NA|TRBJ1-1
TGTGCCAGCAGCGCTTCAAACCAGGGGATGACTGAAGCTTTCTTT
CASSASNQGMTEAFF
>NA|TRBV30|NA|TRBJ1-5
TGTGCCTGGAGCAACTCTTTGAGGGGGAATCAGCCCCAGCATTTT
CAWSNSLRGNQPQHF
>NA|TRBV6-5|once|TRBJ1-1
TGTGCCAGCTCCAGGGGCGGAGAAGCTTTCTTT
CASSRGGEAFF
>NA|TRBV18|once|TRBJ1-4
TGTGCCAGCTCCCTGTCCGGGACAACTAATGAAAAACTGTTTTTT
CASSLSGTTNEKLFF
>TRBD2|TRBV12-3/TRBV12-4|NA|TRBJ2-7
TGTGCCACCGGACTAGCGGGGATCTACGAGCAGTACTTC
CATGLAGIYEQYF
>NA|TRBV6-2/TRBV6-3|NA|TRBJ2-7
TGTGCCAGCAGTCAAGGGACTCTAGGCTCCTACGAGCAGTACTTC
CASSQGTLGSYEQYF
>NA|TRBV10-3|NA|TRBJ2-7
TGTGCCATCAGTGATCTACAGGGTACCTACGAGCAGTACTTC
CAISDLQGTYEQYF
>NA|TRBV19|NA|TRBJ1-1
TGTGCCAGTAAGCAGGGGAACACTGAAGCTTTCTTT
CASKQGNTEAFF
>NA|TRBV28|NA|TRBJ1-2
TGTGCCAGCAGTTTAGGTCAGGGTTTCAGGACTGGCTACACCTTC
CASSLGQGFRTGYTF
>NA|TRBV12-3/TRBV12-4|NA|TRBJ2-5
TGTGCCAGCAGTTCACAAGAGACCCAGTACTTC
CASSSQETQYF
>TRBD1|TRBV10-1|NA|TRBJ2-7
TGCGCCAGCAGTGACTCCGGGACAGGGACGGGTGAGCAGTACTTC
CASSDSGTGTGEQYF
>TRBD1|TRBV27|NA|TRBJ2-6
TGTGCCAGCAGTCTGACGCCCTCCGGGACAGCGAGCTCTGGGGCCAACGTCCTGACTTTC
CASSLTPSGTASSGANVLTF
>NA|TRBV11-2|NA|TRBJ2-7
TGTGCCAGCAGCCGGGGAATCTCGGACCCCGACGAGCAGTACTTC
CASSRGISDPDEQYF
>TRBD1|TRBV29-1|once|TRBJ2-2
TGCAGCGTAGGCAGGGGGCTGACCGGGGAGCTGTTTTTT
CSVGRGLTGELFF
>TRBD1|TRBV15|once|TRBJ1-5
TGTGCCACCAGCAGGGACAGGGGCATCGGTCAGCCCCAGCATTTT
CATSRDRGIGQPQHF
>NA|TRBV3-1/TRBV3-2|once|TRBJ2-3
TGTGCCAGCAGCCAAGGATTAGAAGATACGCAGTATTTT
CASSQGLEDTQYF
>NA|TRBV7-9|few|TRBJ1-5
TGTGCCAGCAGGCCCCGGCCGCACAGATACAATCAGCCCCAGCATTTT
CASRPRPHRYNQPQHF
>NA|TRBV12-3/TRBV12-4|NA|TRBJ1-1
TGTGCCAGCAGTTTAAACGGTGAAGCTTTCTTT
CASSLNGEAFF
>NA|TRBV7-2|NA|TRBJ2-7
TGTGCCAGCAGCTCCGCGGCAGCCCACCTCTACGAGCAGTACTTC
CASSSAAAHLYEQYF
>TRBD1|TRBV12-3/TRBV12-4|NA|TRBJ1-1
TGTGCCAGCAGTTTGGTGCAGGGGGGTCCGGCTTTCTTT
CASSLVQGGPAFF
>NA|TRBV7-2|once|TRBJ1-2
TGTGCCAGCAGCCTCTCACCCTCTAATCGGGGCTATGGCTACACCTTC
CASSLSPSNRGYGYTF
>NA|TRBV9|once|TRBJ2-4
TGTGCCAGCAGCGCACCCGGGGGAGGAAACATTCAGTACTTC
CASSAPGGGNIQYF
>NA|TRBV6-5|NA|TRBJ2-4
TGTGCCAGCAGTTACCCGGGACAAGTAAAAAACATTCAGTACTTC
CASSYPGQVKNIQYF
>NA|TRBV19|NA|TRBJ2-7
TGTGCCAGTAGAGCAGGCCCTGCCTACGAGCAGTACTTC
CASRAGPAYEQYF